The T cell receptor (beta chain) described here comes from a study of neurological immune-mediated disorders. TCRdb re-called the 5' RACE reads through MiXCR, storing one row per CDR3 protein. The data show some 65,000 distinct CDR3 sequences, about 4% seen once. The sequenced material came from PBMCs. This clonotype originated in a man aged 45-60 years with multiple sclerosis.

DNA for the CDR3: TGTGCCAGCGGGACTAGCGGGGGGATAATGAGGCAGTTCTTC. Protein: CASGTSGGIMRQFF. The genes are TRBV3-1 and TRBJ2-1; 15 bases align to TRBD2. After removal of 8 bases from V and 12 bases from J, the junction contained 8 bases not matched to a gene. This CDR3 is built from 14 residues. The germline CDR1 and CDR2 sequences are LGHDT and YNNKEL (reference sequence).